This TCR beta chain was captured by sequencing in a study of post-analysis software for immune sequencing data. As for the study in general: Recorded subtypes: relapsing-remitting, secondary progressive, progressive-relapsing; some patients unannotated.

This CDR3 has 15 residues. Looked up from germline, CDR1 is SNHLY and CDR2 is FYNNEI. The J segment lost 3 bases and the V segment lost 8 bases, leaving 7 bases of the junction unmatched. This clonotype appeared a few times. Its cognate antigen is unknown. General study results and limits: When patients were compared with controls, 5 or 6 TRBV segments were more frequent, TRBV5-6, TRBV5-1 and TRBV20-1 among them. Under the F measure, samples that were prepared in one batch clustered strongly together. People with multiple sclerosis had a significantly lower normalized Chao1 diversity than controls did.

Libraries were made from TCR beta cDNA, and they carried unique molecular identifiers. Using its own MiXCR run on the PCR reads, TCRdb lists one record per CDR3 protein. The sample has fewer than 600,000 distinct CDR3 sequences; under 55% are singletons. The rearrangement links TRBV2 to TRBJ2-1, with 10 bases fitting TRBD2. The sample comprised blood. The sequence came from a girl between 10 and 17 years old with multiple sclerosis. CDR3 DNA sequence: TGTGCCAGCGGGGAAAGCGGGAGGGGCTACAATGAGCAGTTCTTC. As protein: CASGESGRGYNEQFF.